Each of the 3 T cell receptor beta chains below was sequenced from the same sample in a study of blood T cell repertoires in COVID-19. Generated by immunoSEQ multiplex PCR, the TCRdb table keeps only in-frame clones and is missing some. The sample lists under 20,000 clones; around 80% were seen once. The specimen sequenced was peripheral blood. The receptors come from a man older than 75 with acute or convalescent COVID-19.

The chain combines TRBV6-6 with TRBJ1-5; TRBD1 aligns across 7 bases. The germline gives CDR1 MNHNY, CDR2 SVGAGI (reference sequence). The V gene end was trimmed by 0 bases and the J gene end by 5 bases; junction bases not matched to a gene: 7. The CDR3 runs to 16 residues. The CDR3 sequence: CASSYSTQGGDQPQHF. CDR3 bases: TGTGCCAGCAGTTACTCTACGCAGGGGGGTGATCAGCCCCAGCATTTT.

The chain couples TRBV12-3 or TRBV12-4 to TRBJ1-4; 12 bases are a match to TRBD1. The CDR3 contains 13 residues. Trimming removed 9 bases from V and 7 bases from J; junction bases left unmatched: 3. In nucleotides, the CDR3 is TGTGCCAGTCTGGGACAGGGGGCTGAAAAACTGTTTTTT. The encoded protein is CASLGQGAEKLFF.

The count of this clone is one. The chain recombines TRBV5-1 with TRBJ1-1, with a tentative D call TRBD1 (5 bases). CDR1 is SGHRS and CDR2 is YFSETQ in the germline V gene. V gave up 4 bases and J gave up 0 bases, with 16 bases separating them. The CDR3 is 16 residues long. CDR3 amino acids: CASSSGQTGLNTEAFF. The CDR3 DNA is TGCGCCAGCAGCAGTGGACAAACTGGACTGAACACTGAAGCTTTCTTT.